This is a list of T cell receptor beta chains from one sample in a study of CD4 and CD8 cells across lung adenocarcinoma regions. TCRdb re-called the PCR reads with MiXCR, one entry per CDR3 protein. The table includes some 10,000 distinct CDR3 sequences, roughly three fifths detected once. Sequencing was done on a sample of CD8+ T cells from the margin of a lung tumor. These receptor sequences come from a male donor with lung adenocarcinoma. The CD4 and CD8 labels of this study may be unreliable. The CDR3 runs from the conserved cysteine through the conserved F or W. D genes are given only for firm matches. The listing skips clone size in some rows; elsewhere it reads once, few, many or a size class.

v_call,d_call,j_call,clone_size,cdr3_aa,cdr3_nt
TRBV12-5,.,TRBJ2-5,.,CASGMGLREKQETQYF,TGTGCTAGTGGTATGGGATTGCGGGAAAAACAAGAGACCCAGTACTTC
TRBV6-5,TRBD2,TRBJ2-1,.,CASSWSKGGSVSEQFF,TGTGCCAGCAGTTGGTCCAAGGGCGGGAGCGTCAGTGAGCAGTTCTTC
TRBV6-1,.,TRBJ2-1,.,CASSWGRDSDTQYF,TGTGCGAGCAGCTGGGGCCGTGACTCAGATACGCAGTATTTC
TRBV6-1,TRBD1,TRBJ1-6,.,CASSRQGNNSPLHF,TGTGCCAGCAGTCGACAGGGGAATAATTCACCCCTCCACTTT
TRBV12-3/TRBV12-4,.,TRBJ1-5,.,CASADSGNQPQHF,TGTGCCAGCGCGGACAGTGGCAATCAGCCCCAGCATTTT
TRBV4-1,.,TRBJ2-1,.,CASSYRDFENNEQFF,TGCGCCAGCAGCTACCGGGACTTCGAGAACAATGAGCAGTTCTTC
TRBV7-2,.,TRBJ2-5,.,CAGTGGRDQEIQYF,TGTGCGGGGACCGGGGGGCGTGACCAAGAGATCCAGTACTTC
TRBV7-2,.,TRBJ2-5,many,CASSIPPGTQYF,TGTGCCAGCAGCATACCCCCAGGGACCCAGTACTTC
TRBV27,TRBD2,TRBJ2-5,.,CASSSPGLAGGSGTQYF,TGTGCCAGCAGTTCCCCGGGACTAGCGGGGGGTTCAGGGACCCAGTACTTC
TRBV6-1,TRBD2,TRBJ2-1,.,CASRETWASGTDAQFF,TGTGCCAGCAGGGAAACGTGGGCTAGCGGGACAGATGCGCAGTTCTTC
TRBV6-1,.,TRBJ2-7,.,CASGGPGGGDQDTQYF,TGTGCCAGCGGGGGGCCCGGGGGCGGGGACCAGGATACGCAGTACTTC
TRBV6-1,TRBD1,TRBJ2-7,.,CASSDRGWNEQYF,TGTGCCAGCAGTGACAGGGGGTGGAACGAGCAGTACTTC
TRBV6-1,.,TRBJ2-3,.,CASGEAGTGVGETQYF,TGTGCCAGCGGGGAAGCCGGGACCGGGGTCGGGGAGACGCAGTATTTC
TRBV6-4,.,TRBJ1-1,.,CASSDGTEAFF,TGTGCCAGCAGTGACGGCACTGAAGCTTTCTTT
TRBV6-5,TRBD1,TRBJ2-3,.,CASSYSRTGGSDTQYF,TGTGCCAGCAGTTACAGTAGGACAGGGGGCTCAGATACGCAGTATTTT
TRBV6-1,.,TRBJ2-5,.,CASMRDLQETQYF,TGTGCCAGCATGAGGGACTTGCAAGAGACCCAGTACTTC
TRBV10-1,TRBD2,TRBJ2-7,.,CASSAQGLAGYEQYF,TGCGCCAGCAGTGCCCAAGGACTAGCGGGCTACGAGCAGTACTTC
TRBV15,.,TRBJ2-5,.,CATSSAAIQETQYF,TGTGCCACCAGCAGCGCAGCGATCCAAGAGACCCAGTACTTC
TRBV6-1,.,TRBJ2-3,.,CASSRTFSTEAQYF,TGTGCCAGCAGTCGGACTTTTAGCACCGAGGCGCAGTATTTT
TRBV6-1,TRBD1,TRBJ1-2,.,CASNTGTGVGGYTF,TGTGCCAGCAATACCGGGACAGGGGTAGGGGGCTACACCTTC
TRBV6-1,.,TRBJ1-2,.,CASSRIIGGSNYGYTF,TGTGCCAGCTCCAGGATCATCGGCGGATCTAACTATGGCTACACCTTC
TRBV6-5,.,TRBJ2-1,once,CASSFTSRVEQFF,TGTGCCAGCAGTTTTACTAGTAGGGTTGAGCAGTTCTTC
TRBV6-1,TRBD1,TRBJ1-2,.,CASRTGGGYTF,TGTGCCAGCAGAACAGGGGGTGGCTACACCTTC
TRBV27,.,TRBJ2-1,.,CASSPPGGIYNEQFF,TGTGCCAGCAGTCCCCCTGGCGGGATTTACAATGAGCAGTTCTTC
TRBV10-1,.,TRBJ2-3,.,CASSPLGDTGAQYF,TGCGCCAGCAGTCCTCTGGGGGACACCGGGGCGCAGTATTTT
TRBV11-2,TRBD2,TRBJ2-1,many,CASSLEGGLAGVWFF,TGTGCCAGCAGCTTAGAAGGGGGACTAGCGGGAGTTTGGTTCTTC
TRBV6-5,.,TRBJ2-7,.,CASSYRRGYEQYF,TGTGCCAGCAGTTACCGCAGGGGCTACGAGCAGTACTTC
TRBV6-1,.,TRBJ2-4,once,CASSKGVRAKNTQYF,TGTGCCAGCTCCAAGGGGGTGCGAGCGAAAAACACGCAGTACTTC
TRBV6-1,.,TRBJ2-4,.,CASSEAGPGVEDMQYF,TGTGCCAGCAGTGAAGCGGGGCCAGGGGTCGAGGACATGCAGTACTTC
TRBV6-1,.,TRBJ1-6,.,CASSEVGLSSYNSPLHF,TGTGCCAGCAGTGAAGTAGGGTTGAGCTCCTATAATTCACCCCTCCACTTT
TRBV6-1,.,TRBJ1-3,.,CASSVNSGNTIYF,TGTGCCAGCAGCGTCAACTCTGGAAACACCATATATTTT
TRBV5-1,TRBD1,TRBJ2-3,.,CASSPLGQVTDTQYF,TGCGCCAGCAGCCCACTTGGACAGGTCACAGATACGCAGTATTTT
TRBV10-3,.,TRBJ1-3,.,CAGEGWGNTIYF,TGTGCCGGGGAAGGGTGGGGAAACACCATATATTTT
TRBV10-3,TRBD1,TRBJ2-5,.,CATDRTGKETQYF,TGTGCCACCGACCGGACAGGGAAAGAGACCCAGTACTTC
TRBV10-2,.,TRBJ2-7,many,CASIGLETYEQYF,TGCGCCAGCATAGGACTGGAAACCTACGAGCAGTACTTC
TRBV11-2,.,TRBJ2-1,many,CASRVTGTGSEQFF,TGTGCCAGCAGAGTTACAGGGACGGGGAGTGAGCAGTTCTTC
TRBV6-1,TRBD2,TRBJ2-1,few,CASTGTSGYNEQFF,TGTGCCAGCACCGGGACTAGCGGCTACAATGAGCAGTTCTTC
TRBV11-2,.,TRBJ1-2,many,CASTPGEGRSGYTF,TGTGCCAGCACCCCCGGCGAGGGAAGGTCTGGCTACACCTTC
TRBV6-1,.,TRBJ2-7,many,CASSEVGTHYEQYF,TGTGCCAGCAGTGAGGTCGGGACACACTACGAGCAGTACTTC
TRBV6-1,TRBD1,TRBJ1-3,few,CASGDRDRGNTIYF,TGTGCCAGCGGCGATCGGGACAGGGGAAACACCATATATTTT
TRBV25-1,TRBD2,TRBJ2-1,medium-sized,CASSRGRAEEQFF,TGTGCCAGCAGCCGCGGGAGGGCCGAGGAGCAGTTCTTC
TRBV6-1,.,TRBJ2-5,.,CASALRAQYTQYF,TGTGCCAGCGCACTGCGGGCCCAATACACCCAGTACTTC
TRBV6-1,TRBD1,TRBJ2-7,.,CASSEPGQGSYEQYF,TGTGCCAGCAGTGAACCGGGACAGGGGTCGTACGAGCAGTACTTC
TRBV11-3,TRBD2,TRBJ2-1,many,CASSLIEAGGSYNEQFF,TGTGCCAGCAGCTTAATAGAAGCGGGAGGCTCCTACAATGAGCAGTTCTTC
TRBV11-2,TRBD1,TRBJ1-3,once,CASSLRDRGPSGSGNTIYF,TGTGCCAGCAGCTTACGGGACAGGGGGCCATCCGGTTCTGGAAACACCATATATTTT
TRBV6-5,.,TRBJ2-1,.,CASSYSGPVNNEQFF,TGTGCCAGCAGTTACTCGGGACCCGTGAACAATGAGCAGTTCTTT
TRBV6-5,TRBD1,TRBJ2-2,.,CASSYLGPGQGWAGELFF,TGTGCCAGCAGTTACCTGGGCCCGGGACAGGGGTGGGCCGGGGAGCTGTTTTTT
TRBV11-2,.,TRBJ2-5,.,CASSLGGSQETQYF,TGTGCCAGCAGCTTAGGGGGGAGCCAAGAGACCCAGTACTTC
TRBV4-1,.,TRBJ1-5,.,CASSQEQGWGQPQHF,TGCGCCAGCAGCCAAGAACAAGGGTGGGGTCAGCCCCAGCATTTT
TRBV7-2,TRBD2,TRBJ2-2,.,CASATLAGAAGELFF,TGTGCCAGCGCCACTCTAGCGGGAGCCGCCGGGGAGCTGTTTTTT
TRBV6-1,TRBD2,TRBJ2-7,few,CASSELPGGEYEQYF,TGTGCCAGCAGTGAACTCCCGGGGGGAGAGTACGAGCAGTACTTC
TRBV6-5,TRBD1,TRBJ1-5,.,CASSYSGGNNQPQHF,TGTGCCAGCAGTTACTCAGGGGGCAACAATCAGCCCCAGCATTTT
TRBV27,.,TRBJ1-1,many,CASSPPRGVTEAFF,TGTGCCAGCAGTCCCCCGAGGGGTGTCACTGAAGCTTTCTTT
TRBV5-1,.,TRBJ2-1,many,CASSLDGQFHNEQFF,TGCGCCAGCAGCTTGGATGGACAGTTTCACAATGAGCAGTTCTTC
TRBV27,TRBD2,TRBJ2-1,many,CASSSKPGLADYNEQFF,TGTGCCAGCAGTAGTAAACCTGGACTAGCGGACTACAATGAGCAGTTCTTC
TRBV6-1,TRBD1,TRBJ1-1,few,CASRSTQGWNTEAFF,TGTGCCAGCAGGTCAACACAGGGGTGGAACACTGAAGCTTTCTTT
TRBV5-1,.,TRBJ1-2,.,CASSLGRHTF,TGCGCCAGCAGCTTGGGGCGCCACACCTTC